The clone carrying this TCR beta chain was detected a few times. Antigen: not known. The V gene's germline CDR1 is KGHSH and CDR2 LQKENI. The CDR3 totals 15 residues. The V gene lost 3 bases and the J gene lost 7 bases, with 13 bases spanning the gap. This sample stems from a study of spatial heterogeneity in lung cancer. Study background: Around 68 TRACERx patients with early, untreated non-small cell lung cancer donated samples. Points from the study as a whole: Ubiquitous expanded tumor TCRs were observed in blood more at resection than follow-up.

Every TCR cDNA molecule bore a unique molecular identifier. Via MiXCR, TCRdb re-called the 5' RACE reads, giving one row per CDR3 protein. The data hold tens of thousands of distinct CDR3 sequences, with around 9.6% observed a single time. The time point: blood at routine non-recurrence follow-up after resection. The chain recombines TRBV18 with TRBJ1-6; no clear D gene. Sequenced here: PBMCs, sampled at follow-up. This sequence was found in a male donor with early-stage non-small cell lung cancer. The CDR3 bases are TGTGCCAGCTCACCTTCTACGGCGGTAAATTCACCCCTCCACTTT. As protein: CASSPSTAVNSPLHF.